This TCR beta chain was sequenced for a study of cytomegalovirus exposure and HLA in healthy donors. Study-level points and caveats: Later, an analysis showed that TCR beta chains associated with HLA were more clonally expanded than others that were equally common. A cluster of highly shared sequence variants was likely a sequencing artifact. Accurate prediction of HLA-A and HLA-B alleles (for most subjects) was reportedly achieved from TCR beta sequences. Later on, an analysis showed TCR association rates differing by HLA locus, with DRB1 the most and HLA-C the fewest.

Germline CDR1 SEHNR, CDR2 FQNEAQ (reference sequence). Trimming removed 1 base from V and 2 bases from J, with 14 bases in between. The CDR3 extends over 16 amino acids. Worth noting for this clone: Antigen unknown.

PCR involved 60 Vbeta and 13 Jbeta primers. Only in-frame clones appear in the TCRdb table, and some are missing; sequencing was by immunoSEQ multiplex PCR. Counted here are around 130,000 clones, roughly 84% occurring once; the ten biggest clones make up 1% to 1.5%. The source of this sequence is a girl aged 2-9 years in good health and CMV-seronegative. The sequencing sample was made of PBMCs. The chain has TRBV7-9 and TRBJ1-2; D unresolved. CDR3 sequence reads: CASSLGVMEENYGYTF. In nucleotides, the CDR3 is TGTGCCAGCAGCTTAGGAGTCATGGAGGAGAACTATGGCTACACCTTC.